This T cell receptor (beta chain) derives from a study of regulatory and conventional T cells in RAG deficiency. Using immunoSEQ multiplex PCR, the repertoire was profiled, and TCRdb retains in-frame clones only, with some absent. The top ten hold around 0.82% of the sample, which has around 29,000 clones, around 90% seen once. This clone was seen a single time. The antigen is not known. CDR3 length: 13 amino acids. Trimming stripped 8 bases from V and 7 bases from J, with 15 bases between. The germline V gene has CDR1 MNHEY and CDR2 SVGAGI. Regarding the study as a whole: These Omenn syndrome Treg sorts may hold peripherally activated cells instead.

Regulatory T cells were sorted from blood as CD4+ CD25-high CD127-low cells. These data are also associated with another study on regulatory T cells. That report adds: The PCR used 52 TRBV and 13 TRBJ primers.

This chain joins TRBV6-5 and TRBJ1-5, with TRBD1 as a possible D gene (6 bases). The source is a human donor in good health. What was sequenced was Tregs sorted from blood. CDR3 bases: TGTGCCAGCCAGAGGGGGGGTTTCCAGCCCCAGCATTTT. It encodes CASQRGGFQPQHF.